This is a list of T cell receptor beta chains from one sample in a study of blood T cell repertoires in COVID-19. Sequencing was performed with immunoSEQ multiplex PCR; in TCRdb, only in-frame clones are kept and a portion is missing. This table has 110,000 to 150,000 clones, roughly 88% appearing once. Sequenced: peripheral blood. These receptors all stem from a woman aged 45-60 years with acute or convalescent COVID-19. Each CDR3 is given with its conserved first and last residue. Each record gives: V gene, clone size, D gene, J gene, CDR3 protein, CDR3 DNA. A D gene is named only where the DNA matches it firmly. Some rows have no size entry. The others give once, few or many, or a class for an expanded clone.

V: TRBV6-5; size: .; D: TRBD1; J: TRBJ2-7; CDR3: CASRMTGISYEQYF; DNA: TGTGCCAGCAGAATGACAGGGATATCCTACGAGCAGTACTTC
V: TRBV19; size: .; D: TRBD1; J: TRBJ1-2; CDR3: CASHGTGGSYGYTF; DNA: TGTGCCAGTCACGGGACAGGGGGATCCTATGGCTACACCTTC
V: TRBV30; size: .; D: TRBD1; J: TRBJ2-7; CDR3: CAWSVATGGEQYF; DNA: TGTGCCTGGAGTGTAGCGACAGGGGGCGAGCAGTACTTC
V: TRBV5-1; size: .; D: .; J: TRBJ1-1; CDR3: CASRAEGTEAFF; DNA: TGCGCCAGCAGGGCGGAGGGCACTGAAGCTTTCTTT
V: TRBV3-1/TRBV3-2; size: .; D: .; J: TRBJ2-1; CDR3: CASSQDLQGRSYNEQFF; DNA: TGTGCCAGCAGCCAAGATCTGCAGGGAAGGTCCTACAATGAGCAGTTCTTC
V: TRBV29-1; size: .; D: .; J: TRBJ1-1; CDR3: CSVAGRARTEAFF; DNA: TGCAGCGTCGCGGGGCGGGCGCGGACTGAAGCTTTCTTT
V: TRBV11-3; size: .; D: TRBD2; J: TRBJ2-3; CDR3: CASSATSGRADTQYF; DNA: TGTGCCAGCAGCGCGACTAGCGGGAGGGCAGATACGCAGTATTTT
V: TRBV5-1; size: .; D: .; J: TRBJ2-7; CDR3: CASSSNQREQYF; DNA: TGCGCCAGCAGCTCCAATCAGCGGGAGCAGTACTTC
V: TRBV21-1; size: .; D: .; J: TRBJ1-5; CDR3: CASSKRSAGPRRPQHF; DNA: TGTGCCAGCAGCAAAAGATCGGCAGGGCCACGACGACCCCAGCATTTT
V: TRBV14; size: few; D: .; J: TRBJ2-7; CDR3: CASSQRPLSRAYSSYEQYF; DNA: TGTGCCAGCAGCCAAAGACCGTTATCGCGGGCCTATAGCTCCTACGAGCAGTACTTC
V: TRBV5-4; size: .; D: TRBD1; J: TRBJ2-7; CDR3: CASSPGTVFDEQYF; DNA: TGTGCCAGCAGCCCCGGGACAGTATTCGACGAGCAGTACTTC
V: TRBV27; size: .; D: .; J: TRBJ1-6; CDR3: CASSSVHGGSPLHF; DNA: TGTGCCAGCAGTTCGGTCCACGGGGGTTCACCCCTCCACTTT
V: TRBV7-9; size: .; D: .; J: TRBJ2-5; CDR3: CASSFGPPDSGETQYF; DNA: TGTGCCAGCAGCTTTGGGCCCCCTGACAGTGGAGAGACCCAGTACTTC
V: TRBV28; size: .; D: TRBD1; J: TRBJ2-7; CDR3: CASSLSSTGGQNEQYF; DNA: TGTGCCAGCAGTTTAAGTTCGACAGGGGGCCAGAACGAGCAGTACTTC
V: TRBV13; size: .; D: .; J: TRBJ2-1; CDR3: CASRRDYNEQFF; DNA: TGTGCCAGCCGGCGGGACTACAATGAGCAGTTCTTC
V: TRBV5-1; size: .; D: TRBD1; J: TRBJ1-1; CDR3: CASGISGGPDEAFF; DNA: TGCGCCAGCGGGATTTCAGGGGGTCCCGATGAAGCTTTCTTT
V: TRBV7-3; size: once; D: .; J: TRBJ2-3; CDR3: CASSLTQRATDTQYF; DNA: TGTGCCAGCAGCTTAACCCAGCGGGCAACAGATACGCAGTATTTT
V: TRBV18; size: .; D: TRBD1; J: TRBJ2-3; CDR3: CASSPPKTGIFTDTQYF; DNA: TGTGCCAGCTCACCACCGAAGACAGGGATATTTACAGATACGCAGTATTTT
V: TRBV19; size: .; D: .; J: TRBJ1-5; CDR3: CASSISQGRSNQPQHF; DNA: TGTGCCAGTAGTATCTCTCAGGGGCGTAGCAATCAGCCCCAGCATTTT
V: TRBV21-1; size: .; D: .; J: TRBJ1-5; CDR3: CASSNRADSHSNQPQHF; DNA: TGTGCCAGCAGCAACCGAGCCGACAGCCATAGCAATCAGCCCCAGCATTTT
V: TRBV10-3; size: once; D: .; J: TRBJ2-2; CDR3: CAISELSRSNTGELFF; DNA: TGTGCCATCAGTGAATTGTCGAGATCGAACACCGGGGAGCTGTTTTTT
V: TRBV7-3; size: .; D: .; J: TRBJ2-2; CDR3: CASRRGQTNTGELFF; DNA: TGTGCCAGCAGGCGGGGACAGACGAACACCGGGGAGCTGTTTTTT
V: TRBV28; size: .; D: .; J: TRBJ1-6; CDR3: CASSSWTLLHSPLHF; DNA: TGTGCCAGCAGTTCCTGGACACTACTCCATTCACCCCTCCACTTT
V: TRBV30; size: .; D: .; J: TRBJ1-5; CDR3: CAWSTRYSNQPQHF; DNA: TGTGCCTGGTCTACGAGGTATAGCAATCAGCCCCAGCATTTT
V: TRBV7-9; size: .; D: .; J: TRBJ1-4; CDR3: CASSLENSATNEKLFF; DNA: TGTGCCAGCAGCTTAGAGAACAGTGCAACTAATGAAAAACTGTTTTTT
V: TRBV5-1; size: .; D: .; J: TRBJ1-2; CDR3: CASSLAGSNYGYTF; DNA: TGCGCCAGCAGCTTGGCCGGGAGTAACTATGGCTACACCTTC
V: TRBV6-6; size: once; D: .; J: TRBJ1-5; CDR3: CASSYSSGNQPQHF; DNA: TGTGCCAGCAGTTACTCCTCCGGCAATCAGCCCCAGCATTTT
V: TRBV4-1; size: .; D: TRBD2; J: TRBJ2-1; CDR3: CASSPLAGGRMLQFF; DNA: TGCGCCAGCAGCCCCTTAGCGGGGGGGCGGATGTTGCAGTTCTTC
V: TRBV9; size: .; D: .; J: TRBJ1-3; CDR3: CASSVGSISGNTIYF; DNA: TGTGCCAGCAGCGTTGGTAGTATCTCTGGAAACACCATATATTTT
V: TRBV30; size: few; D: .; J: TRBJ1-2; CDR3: CAWSGSGVNGYTF; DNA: TGTGCCTGGAGTGGATCAGGGGTAAACGGCTACACCTTC
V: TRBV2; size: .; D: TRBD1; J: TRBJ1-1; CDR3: CASSPGQGLMNTEAFF; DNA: TGTGCCAGCAGTCCAGGACAGGGTTTGATGAACACTGAAGCTTTCTTT
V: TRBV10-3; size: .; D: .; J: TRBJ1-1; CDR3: CAISESGQGGPEAFF; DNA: TGTGCCATCAGTGAGTCGGGGCAGGGAGGCCCTGAAGCTTTCTTT
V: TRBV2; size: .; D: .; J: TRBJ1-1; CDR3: CASKRGGNTEAFF; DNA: TGTGCCAGTAAAAGGGGGGGGAACACTGAAGCTTTCTTT
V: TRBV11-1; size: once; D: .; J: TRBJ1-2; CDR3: CASSLASDSYGYTF; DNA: TGTGCCAGCAGCTTAGCCTCGGACAGCTATGGCTACACCTTC
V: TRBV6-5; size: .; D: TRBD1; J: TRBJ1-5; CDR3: CASSRQGVQPQHF; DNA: TGTGCCAGCAGCAGACAGGGTGTTCAGCCCCAGCATTTT
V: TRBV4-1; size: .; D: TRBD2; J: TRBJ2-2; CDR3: CASSRESAGGGSGELFF; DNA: TGCGCCAGCAGCCGAGAGTCAGCGGGGGGTGGATCCGGGGAGCTGTTTTTT
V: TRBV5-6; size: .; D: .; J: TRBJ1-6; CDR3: CASSTGVVGSPLHF; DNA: TGTGCCAGCAGCACGGGAGTGGTGGGTTCACCCCTCCACTTT
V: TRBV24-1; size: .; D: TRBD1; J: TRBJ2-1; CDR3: CATSDSTNRGRGSYNEQFF; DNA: TGTGCCACCAGTGATTCCACAAACAGGGGGAGAGGATCCTACAATGAGCAGTTCTTC
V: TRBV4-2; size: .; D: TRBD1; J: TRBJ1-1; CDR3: CASSARRDRNTEAFF; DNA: TGTGCCAGCAGCGCCCGCCGGGACAGAAACACTGAAGCTTTCTTT
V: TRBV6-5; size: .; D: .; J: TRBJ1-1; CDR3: CASSYSTGLNTEAFF; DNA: TGTGCCAGCAGTTACTCTACAGGATTGAACACTGAAGCTTTCTTT
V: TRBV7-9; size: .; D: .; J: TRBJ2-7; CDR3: CASSKTPKYRYSYEQYF; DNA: TGTGCCAGCAGCAAAACCCCAAAATACAGGTACTCCTACGAGCAGTACTTC
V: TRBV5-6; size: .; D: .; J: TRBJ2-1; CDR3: CASSRRKRSGLNEQFF; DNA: TGTGCCAGCAGCAGGCGGAAGCGGAGCGGGCTTAATGAGCAGTTCTTC
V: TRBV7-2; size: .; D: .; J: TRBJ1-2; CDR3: CASSLVSDRPYGYTF; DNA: TGTGCCAGCAGCTTAGTGTCTGACAGGCCCTATGGCTACACCTTC
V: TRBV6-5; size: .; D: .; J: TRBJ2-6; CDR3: CASSLGLSGANVLTF; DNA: TGTGCCAGCAGTTTGGGGCTGTCTGGGGCCAACGTCCTGACTTTC
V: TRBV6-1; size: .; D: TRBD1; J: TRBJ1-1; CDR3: CASSEPGQGNTEAFF; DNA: TGTGCCAGCAGTGAACCGGGACAGGGGAACACTGAAGCTTTCTTT
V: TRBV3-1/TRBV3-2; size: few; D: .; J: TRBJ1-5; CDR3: CASSQGASNQPQHF; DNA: TGTGCCAGCAGCCAAGGGGCGAGCAATCAGCCCCAGCATTTT
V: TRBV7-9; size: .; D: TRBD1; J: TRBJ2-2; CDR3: CASSFFDREGTGELFF; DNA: TGTGCCAGCAGCTTTTTCGACAGGGAAGGCACCGGGGAGCTGTTTTTT
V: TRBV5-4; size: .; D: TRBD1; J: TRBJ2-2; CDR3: CASSRPGQGNTGELFF; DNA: TGTGCCAGCAGTCGTCCGGGACAGGGTAACACCGGGGAGCTGTTTTTT
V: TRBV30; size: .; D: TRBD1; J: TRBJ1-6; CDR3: CAWRGQGSSPLHF; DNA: TGTGCCTGGAGGGGACAGGGTAGCTCACCCCTCCACTTT